This is a list of T cell receptor beta chains from one sample in a study of blood T cell repertoires in COVID-19. The repertoire was sequenced with immunoSEQ multiplex PCR; TCRdb's copy has only in-frame clones and lacks some. The data show approximately 290,000 clones, about nine tenths seen once. The source material was PBMCs or T cells enriched from blood (not recorded which). These receptors were obtained from a woman in her twenties or thirties who had recovered from COVID-19. CDR3s leave out the opening cysteine and the closing phenylalanine or tryptophan.

J gene: TRBJ1-6
CDR3 length: 13
V gene: TRBV27
CDR3 protein: ASSLDRGYNSPLH

J gene: TRBJ2-2
CDR3 length: 13
V gene: TRBV4-2
CDR3 protein: ASSLAGLSTGELF

J gene: TRBJ2-7
CDR3 length: 14
V gene: TRBV10-1
CDR3 protein: ASSESGGAGKNEQY

J gene: TRBJ2-3
CDR3 length: 14
V gene: TRBV20-1
CDR3 protein: SASRPSGKVVDTQY

J gene: TRBJ2-5
CDR3 length: 15
V gene: TRBV7-6
CDR3 protein: ASSLVPGQGARETQY

J gene: TRBJ2-7
CDR3 length: 13
V gene: TRBV10-1
CDR3 protein: ASSEGLAGLYEQY

J gene: TRBJ2-2
CDR3 length: 13
V gene: TRBV29-1
CDR3 protein: SVVAGLSLTGELF

J gene: TRBJ1-6
CDR3 length: 13
V gene: TRBV18
CDR3 protein: ASSREQGAISPLH

J gene: TRBJ2-7
CDR3 length: 11
V gene: TRBV2
CDR3 protein: ASSVGEFHEQY

J gene: TRBJ2-1
CDR3 length: 13
V gene: TRBV19
CDR3 protein: ASRTTSGYYNEQF